These 5 T cell receptor beta chains share one sample of origin, sequenced in a study of human T cells and chemical hapten exposure. TCRdb used MiXCR to reprocess the RACE reads, holding one entry per CDR3 protein. The sample has 70,000 to 100,000 distinct CDR3 sequences; about 7.5% are singletons. Specified time point: patch test 1, 2 weeks after DPC sensitization. Indicated treatment: therapeutic diphenylcyclopropenone sensitization with weekly scalp DPC. The sample in question was whole blood, obtained in connection with sensitization to the hapten diphenylcyclopropenone (DPC). Every receptor here comes from a woman aged 25-40 years with alopecia areata. Some clones in this sample may be carry-over from other donors' samples.

This clonotype occurred many times. This chain connects TRBV5-1 to TRBJ2-3; 10 bases line up with TRBD2. The CDR3 is 16 residues long. V lost 0 bases, J lost 4 bases, and 5 bases stayed unmatched. Germline V CDR1 and CDR2: SGHRS, YFSETQ. The chain's CDR3 is CASSLVLAGDADTQYF. CDR3 sequence (DNA): TGCGCCAGCAGCTTGGTTCTAGCGGGGGACGCAGATACGCAGTATTTT. Combining the CDR3 with reference TRBV5-1 and TRBJ2-3 gives the whole variable domain KAGVTQTPRYLIKTRGQQVTLSCSPISGHRSVSWYQQTPGQGLQFLFEYFSETQRNKGNFPGRFSGRQFSNSRSEMNVSTLELGDSALYLCASSLVLAGDADTQYFGPGTRLTVL.

This clonotype was counted at least ten times. This chain uses TRBV5-1 with TRBJ2-5; D may be TRBD1 (7 bases). Germline loops: CDR1 SGHRS, CDR2 YFSETQ. This CDR3 has 19 residues. V lost 0 bases to trimming and J lost 4 bases, with 25 bases between them. The CDR3 region is CASSLGGLGQSRSLETQYF. The CDR3 DNA reads TGCGCCAGCAGCTTGGGGGGACTGGGACAGTCTCGTTCGCTAGAGACCCAGTACTTC.

This clonotype came up a few times. The chain recombines TRBV6-5 with TRBJ2-1; D perhaps matches TRBD2 (5 bases). This CDR3 region has 14 residues. The germline V gene encodes CDR1 MNHEY and CDR2 SVGAGI. V lost 6 bases to trimming and J lost 6 bases, with 15 bases between them. DNA for the CDR3: TGTGCCAGCAGCCCCCCCGGGGTTCGCAATGAGCAGTTCTTC. Its protein product is CASSPPGVRNEQFF.

The chain carries TRBV5-4 and TRBJ1-1, with D tentatively TRBD1 (5 bases). Trimming cost V 4 bases and J 7 bases, with 20 bases left between them. The length of the CDR3 is 15 residues. Germline values: CDR1 SGHNT, CDR2 YYREEE (reference sequence). The CDR3 DNA sequence: TGTGCCAGCAGCCCGCGACGAGGGGCTGCTATTGAAGCTTTCTTT. This translates into CASSPRRGAAIEAFF.

This clonotype has a count of ten or more. The chain carries TRBV29-1 and TRBJ2-2; D is unclear. The CDR3 has 14 amino acids. V was clipped by 2 bases and J by 1 base, with 8 bases between them. The germline gives CDR1 SQVTM, CDR2 ANQGSEA. This CDR3 is CSVEKGLNTGELFF. Written as DNA, the CDR3 is TGCAGCGTTGAAAAGGGTTTGAACACCGGGGAGCTGTTTTTT.